One and the same sample provided the 32 T cell receptor beta chains below, sequenced in a study of T-cell reconstitution after alpha-beta-depleted transplantation in children. During its preparation, the TCRbeta library received unique molecular identifiers. TCRdb processed the PCR reads anew with MiXCR; each CDR3 protein has one entry. This table has 380,000 or so distinct CDR3 sequences, about an eighth appearing once. Sequences were derived from PBMCs, sampled from the stem cell graft. The receptors shown here come from a human donor who donated a stem cell graft to a child with Fanconi anemia.

This clonotype was counted between two and nine times. The chain couples TRBV2 to TRBJ2-5; tentatively, D is TRBD2 (5 bases). The V gene lost 3 bases and the J gene lost 3 bases, with 11 bases spanning the gap. This CDR3 comprises 14 residues. Germline CDR1 SNHLY, CDR2 FYNNEI. The CDR3 protein is CASSDGLGKETQYF. In DNA form, the CDR3 reads TGTGCCAGCAGTGATGGACTGGGAAAAGAGACCCAGTACTTC.

The table lists this clonotype with a few counts. This chain connects TRBV29-1 to TRBJ1-2; 7 bases are a match to TRBD1. Germline V gives CDR1 SQVTM, CDR2 ANQGSEA. The CDR3 covers 12 residues. The J segment lost 8 bases and the V segment lost 7 bases, leaving 10 bases of the junction unmatched. The CDR3 nucleotides are TGCAGCGCTGCACAGGGGTTTGAGGGCTACACCTTC. It specifies CSAAQGFEGYTF. Full variable domain (outside the CDR3, taken from reference TRBV29-1 and TRBJ1-2): SAVISQKPSRDICQRGTSLTIQCQVDSQVTMMFWYRQQPGQSLTLIATANQGSEATYESGFVIDKFPISRPNLTFSTLTVSNMSPEDSSIYLCSAAQGFEGYTFGSGTRLTVV.

The rearrangement links TRBV6-5 to TRBJ2-7; D perhaps matches TRBD2 (6 bases). The germline V and J ends were trimmed by 4 bases and 2 bases, with 12 bases remaining between them. The germline V gene encodes CDR1 MNHEY and CDR2 SVGAGI. The CDR3 has 14 amino acids. In DNA, the CDR3 is TGTGCCAGCAGTTCCCTCCGGGAGCCCTACGAGCAGTACTTC. Translated, it gives CASSSLREPYEQYF.

This clonotype showed up just a few times. This rearrangement joins TRBV12-3 or TRBV12-4 to TRBJ1-1; D may be TRBD1 (5 bases). This CDR3 has 14 amino acids. Trimming took off 3 bases at V and 1 base at J, with 9 bases between the two ends. CDR3 in amino acids: CASSFEGPNTEAFF. CDR3 in DNA: TGTGCCAGCAGTTTTGAGGGGCCGAACACTGAAGCTTTCTTT.

This clonotype was seen at least ten times. The rearrangement links TRBV12-3 or TRBV12-4 to TRBJ1-1; no clear D gene. Trimming pared 1 base from V and 5 bases from J, leaving 8 bases between. The CDR3 covers 13 residues. The CDR3 DNA is TGTGCCAGCAGTTTAGGACTTACTACTGAAGCTTTCTTT. Its translation is CASSLGLTTEAFF.

Details on this clonotype: In this CDR3 the conserved last residue, phenylalanine or tryptophan, is missing, so a read error is likely. V is TRBV11-1 and J is TRBJ1-2; maybe TRBD1 (5 bases). Germline loops: CDR1 SGHAT, CDR2 FQDESV (reference sequence). This CDR3 contains 11 residues. Trimming removed 5 bases at V and 4 bases at J, with 5 bases between. Written as DNA, the CDR3 is TGTGCCAGCAGCCAGGGCTATGGCTACACCTAC. Its protein is CASSQGYGYTY.

The J gene is TRBJ1-1, the V gene TRBV7-2; 7 bases fit TRBD1. J gave up 3 bases and V 5 bases, and 12 bases lay outside the gene matches. Germline-derived CDR1 and CDR2 are SGHTA and FQGNSA. The CDR3 has 16 residues. The DNA for the CDR3 is TGTGCCAGCAGCCCACCGACAGGGCTTAGGGACACTGAAGCTTTCTTT. Its translation is CASSPPTGLRDTEAFF. The whole variable domain, filled in from reference TRBV7-2 and TRBJ1-1, reads GAGVSQSPSNKVTEKGKDVELRCDPISGHTALYWYRQSLGQGLEFLIYFQGNSAPDKSGLPSDRFSAERTGGSVSTLTIQRTQQEDSAVYLCASSPPTGLRDTEAFFGQGTRLTVV.

The chain uses TRBV11-2 and TRBJ2-7; D gene uncertain. Germline assignment: CDR1 SGHAT and CDR2 FQNNGV. The CDR3 has 13 amino acids. V was trimmed by 1 base and J by 3 bases, leaving 7 bases between them. Here the CDR3 reads CASSLGQFYEQYF. CDR3 DNA sequence: TGTGCCAGCAGCTTAGGCCAGTTCTACGAGCAGTACTTC.

The V and J genes are TRBV24-1 and TRBJ2-1; no clear D. The CDR3 is 16 residues long. Germline V gene sequence: CDR1 KGHDR, CDR2 SFDVKD. V lost 4 bases to trimming and J lost 0 bases, with 12 bases between them. The CDR3 DNA sequence: TGTGCCACCAGTGACCCAAGCGAAGGCTCCTACAATGAGCAGTTCTTC. It specifies CATSDPSEGSYNEQFF.

The rearrangement links TRBV5-1 to TRBJ1-3; TRBD1 is a possible D gene (5 bases). V lost 4 bases to trimming and J lost 2 bases, with 10 bases between them. The CDR3 length is 14 residues. Per germline, CDR1 SGHRS and CDR2 YFSETQ. As DNA, the CDR3 is TGCGCCAGCAGCGGAGGGGAGGCTGGAAACACCATATATTTT. Protein product: CASSGGEAGNTIYF.

This chain joins TRBV7-8 and TRBJ1-3; 9 bases match TRBD1. Germline trimming cut 3 bases from V and 1 base from J; bases unmatched to any gene: 7. The CDR3 contains 17 residues. Germline V gene lookup returns CDR1 SGHVS and CDR2 FQNEAQ. The CDR3 nucleotides are TGTGCCAGCAGCTTCGGAACAGGGGGCGCGTCTGGAAACACCATATATTTT. Protein sequence: CASSFGTGGASGNTIYF. Drawing the rest from reference TRBV7-8 and TRBJ1-3, the complete variable domain is GAGVSQSPRYKVAKRGQDVALRCDPISGHVSLFWYQQALGQGPEFLTYFQNEAQLDKSGLPSDRFFAERPEGSVSTLKIQRTQQEDSAVYLCASSFGTGGASGNTIYFGEGSWLTVV.

The chain recombines TRBV15 with TRBJ2-1; D is undetermined. V gave up 0 bases and J gave up 10 bases, with 10 bases separating them. CDR3 size: 13 residues. Germline lookup yields CDR1 LNHNV and CDR2 YYDKDF (reference sequence). The CDR3 DNA is TGTGCCACCAGCAGAGATCCAGTCGGGGAGCAGTTCTTC. Protein: CATSRDPVGEQFF.

This clonotype was counted between two and nine times. The chain couples TRBV12-3 or TRBV12-4 to TRBJ2-7; 7 nucleotides agree with TRBD1. The CDR3 length is 15 residues. V lost 1 base to trimming and J lost 4 bases; unmatched junction nucleotides: 7. The CDR3 DNA reads TGTGCCAGCAGTTTAGACAGGGGATTGAGGTACGAGCAGTACTTC. Residues: CASSLDRGLRYEQYF.

This clonotype was detected only a few times. The rearrangement uses TRBV11-2 and TRBJ2-5; 7 positions match TRBD1. The ends lost 4 bases at V and 5 bases at J; junction bases unmatched: 10. Per germline, CDR1 SGHAT and CDR2 FQNNGV. This CDR3 comprises 15 residues. The CDR3 DNA reads TGTGCCAGCAGCTCGCGACAGGGTTTGAAGGAGACCCAGTACTTC. Residues: CASSSRQGLKETQYF. The complete variable domain, with remaining parts taken from reference TRBV11-2 and TRBJ2-5, reads EAGVAQSPRYKIIEKRQSVAFWCNPISGHATLYWYQQILGQGPKLLIQFQNNGVVDDSQLPKDRFSAERLKGVDSTLKIQPAKLEDSAVYLCASSSRQGLKETQYFGPGTRLLVL.

This clonotype was recorded at least ten times. The chain employs TRBV5-1 and TRBJ2-3; D is unresolved. The CDR3 has 13 residues. The ends were cut back, 4 bases at V and 1 base at J, with 7 bases in the middle. CDR1 is SGHRS and CDR2 is YFSETQ in the germline V gene. The CDR3 DNA sequence: TGCGCCAGCAGCGCCCAGGGCACAGATACGCAGTATTTT. Residues: CASSAQGTDTQYF.

The V call is TRBV4-3, the J call TRBJ1-2, with D possibly being TRBD1 (6 bases). Germline assignment: CDR1 LGHNA and CDR2 YSLEER. The CDR3 totals 15 residues. V dropped 3 bases and J dropped 4 bases, with 15 bases sitting between them. The chain's CDR3 is CASSQRGPAVYGYTF. In nucleotides, the CDR3 is TGCGCCAGCAGCCAGCGGGGGCCCGCGGTCTATGGCTACACCTTC.

Ten or more counts support this clonotype. The chain has TRBV7-9 and TRBJ1-2, with a tentative D call TRBD1 (6 bases). V was shortened by 0 bases and J by 2 bases, with 10 bases between the two germline ends. The CDR3 has 15 amino acids. Looked up from germline, CDR1 is SEHNR and CDR2 is FQNEAQ (reference sequence). CDR3 sequence reads: CASSLAGGQNYGYTF. The CDR3 bases are TGTGCCAGCAGCTTAGCAGGGGGACAAAACTATGGCTACACCTTC.

This clonotype was detected a few times. In nucleotides, the CDR3 is TGCAGTGCTGAAGGACTAGCGGGGGGCCCCGGGAATGAGCAGTTCTTC. It specifies CSAEGLAGGPGNEQFF. The chain combines TRBV20-1 with TRBJ2-1, with 14 bases fitting TRBD2. Germline CDR1 DFQATT, CDR2 SNEGSKA (reference sequence). The CDR3 extends over 16 amino acids. V lost 5 bases, J lost 7 bases, and 10 bases stayed unmatched.

The chain joins TRBV7-3 to TRBJ2-1, with 7 bases fitting TRBD2. Germline CDR1 is SGHTA and CDR2 is FQGTGA. The CDR3 runs 14 residues. Unmatched junction bases numbered 6, after V lost 5 bases and J lost 5 bases. Here the CDR3 reads CASSVGGRDNEQFF. CDR3 in DNA: TGTGCCAGCAGCGTGGGGGGGAGGGACAATGAGCAGTTCTTC.

CDR3 in amino acids: CSVLIENTEAFF. For the CDR3, the DNA is TGCAGCGTCCTTATCGAGAACACTGAAGCTTTCTTT. The J gene is TRBJ1-1, the V gene TRBV29-1; no definite D call. The CDR3 length is 12 residues. Trimming took 6 bases from V and 1 from J, leaving 9 bases between them. The germline gives CDR1 SQVTM, CDR2 ANQGSEA.

This clonotype has only one observation. The J gene is TRBJ2-1, the V gene TRBV7-9, with D maybe TRBD1 (5 bases). V dropped 3 bases and J dropped 5 bases, with 11 bases sitting between them. Germline V gives CDR1 SEHNR, CDR2 FQNEAQ (reference sequence). The CDR3 has 14 amino acids. The CDR3 region is CASSFDSSHNEQFF. CDR3 bases: TGTGCCAGCAGCTTCGACAGCTCTCACAATGAGCAGTTCTTC.

In its sample, this clonotype was seen a few times. V usage is TRBV29-1 and J usage is TRBJ2-2; 7 nucleotides match TRBD1. The CDR3 loop spans 11 amino acids. In germline, CDR1 is SQVTM, CDR2 ANQGSEA. J lost 7 bases, V lost 8 bases, and 4 bases had no gene match. The CDR3 DNA follows: TGCAGCTTCAGGGACAGCGGGGAGCTGTTTTTT. Protein sequence: CSFRDSGELFF.

This clonotype came up many times. In DNA form, the CDR3 reads TGCGCCAGCAGCCTGATTAGCGGGGGGGCCTACAATGAGCAGTTCTTC. This codes for CASSLISGGAYNEQFF. The V call is TRBV4-3, the J call TRBJ2-1; TRBD2 agrees at 11 bases. CDR3 length: 16 amino acids. The V segment lost 4 bases and the J segment 2 bases; nucleotides outside the gene matches: 4. Germline assignment: CDR1 LGHNA and CDR2 YSLEER.

This chain uses TRBV7-9 with TRBJ2-7; perhaps TRBD1 as D (6 bases). The CDR3 consists of 15 residues. Germline CDR1 is SEHNR and CDR2 is FQNEAQ (reference sequence). V gave up 2 bases and J gave up 6 bases, with 17 bases separating them. The CDR3 DNA is TGTGCCAGCAGCTTAATGGGCGGACAGATGGGCGAGCAGTACTTC. It specifies CASSLMGGQMGEQYF.

This clonotype appeared many times. This chain joins TRBV7-9 and TRBJ2-2, with D uncertain. This CDR3 has 10 residues. The germline V gene has CDR1 SEHNR and CDR2 FQNEAQ (reference sequence). Trimming took off 11 bases at V and 3 bases at J, with 4 bases between the two ends. The CDR3 DNA reads TGTGCCCAGGACACCGGGGAGCTGTTTTTT. Amino acids: CAQDTGELFF.

Of note for this clonotype: This may stem from a read error, because a much larger clone lies one nucleotide away. The DNA for the CDR3 is TGTGCCAGCAGTCAAAGGGGCTACGAGCAGTACGTC. Protein sequence: CASSQRGYEQYV. The chain couples TRBV28 to TRBJ2-7; D possibly corresponds to TRBD1 (5 bases). The germline CDR1 and CDR2 sequences are MDHEN and SYDVKM. Trimming cost V 5 bases and J 3 bases, with 8 bases left between them. The length of the CDR3 is 12 residues.

The V call is TRBV5-5, the J call TRBJ2-7; 11 bases are a match to TRBD2. V was clipped by 0 bases and J by 1 base; unmatched bases: 9. Germline lookup yields CDR1 SGHKS and CDR2 YYEKEE (reference sequence). The CDR3 runs to 18 residues. The DNA of the CDR3 is TGTGCCAGCAGCTTGGATGGACTAGCGGGCCTAGATTCCTACGAGCAGTACGTC. The encoded protein is CASSLDGLAGLDSYEQYV.

The chain joins TRBV10-3 to TRBJ1-1; 10 nucleotides match TRBD1. V shed 0 bases and J 11 bases; nucleotides not matched to a gene: 9. Germline V lookup: CDR1 ENHRY, CDR2 SYGVKD. This CDR3 has 15 amino acids. This CDR3 reads CAISESGTGEALAFF. The DNA for the CDR3 is TGTGCCATCAGTGAGTCGGGGACAGGGGAGGCGTTGGCTTTCTTT.

The chain joins TRBV10-2 to TRBJ1-1; D is uncertain. The CDR3 loop spans 12 amino acids. V lost 11 bases and J 8 bases, leaving 18 bases between the germline ends. Germline-derived CDR1 and CDR2 are WSHSY and SAAADI. The CDR3 spells CASQDLEREAFF. The CDR3 DNA follows: TGCGCCTCTCAAGACTTGGAACGGGAAGCTTTCTTT.

This clonotype was found a few times. The rearrangement uses TRBV3-1 and TRBJ1-1; D is unclear. Trimming took 0 bases from V and 2 from J, leaving 7 bases between them. The CDR3 is 14 amino acids. The germline V gene encodes CDR1 LGHDT and CDR2 YNNKEL (reference sequence). The CDR3 here is CASSQDPANTEAFF. DNA of the CDR3: TGTGCCAGCAGCCAAGACCCCGCAAACACTGAAGCTTTCTTT.

This clonotype was counted only a few times. The V gene is TRBV6-1, the J gene TRBJ1-1; 7 nucleotides align to TRBD1. V was clipped by 6 bases and J by 0 bases; unmatched bases: 13. CDR3 length equals 17 residues. Germline lookup yields CDR1 MNHNS and CDR2 SASEGT. CDR3 DNA sequence: TGTGCCAGCAGCCAGGGACAGTACGAAAACATGAACACTGAAGCTTTCTTT. As protein: CASSQGQYENMNTEAFF.

This clonotype was found many times. The rearrangement uses TRBV5-1 and TRBJ2-1; weak D call: TRBD1 (5 bases). The CDR3 spans 16 residues. Germline loops: CDR1 SGHRS, CDR2 YFSETQ. Trimming took off 0 bases at V and 8 bases at J, with 18 bases between the two ends. In DNA form, the CDR3 reads TGCGCCAGCAGCTTGGCCCGAACAGGTGGTGATGATGAGCAGTTCTTC. Translating it yields CASSLARTGGDDEQFF.